Listed below are T cell receptor beta chains from one sample, sequenced in a study of T cell changes during pregnancy in multiple sclerosis. Produced via immunoSEQ multiplex PCR; TCRdb's table is partial and in-frame only. The table includes 25,000 to 40,000 clones, approximately 90% detected once. This material consisted of CD8+ T cells from peripheral blood mononuclear cells, taken before pregnancy. The receptors were gathered from a female donor with multiple sclerosis, enrolled in a pregnancy study. Both conserved end residues are part of each CDR3. D genes are given only for firm matches. The listing skips clone size in some rows; elsewhere it reads once, few, many or a size class.

>.|TRBV9|TRBJ1-1|.
TGTGCCAGCAGCGACTCGGACAGCCAACCTGCTGAAGCTTTCTTT
CASSDSDSQPAEAFF
>TRBD1|TRBV6-5|TRBJ2-1|.
TGTGCCAGCAGCCTCCGGGACAGGGGGCACAATGAGCAGTTCTTC
CASSLRDRGHNEQFF
>TRBD1|TRBV9|TRBJ1-2|.
TGTGCCAGCAGCGAGGACAGGGGAAGCTATGGCTACACCTTC
CASSEDRGSYGYTF
>.|TRBV11-2|TRBJ2-2|.
TGTGCCAGCAGCTTACTCCGTGGGGCCACCGGGGAGCTGTTTTTT
CASSLLRGATGELFF
>TRBD1|TRBV15|TRBJ2-7|.
TGTGCCACCAGCAGAGATCGGGACAGGGGGCACGACGAGCAGTACTTC
CATSRDRDRGHDEQYF
>.|TRBV2|TRBJ2-1|.
TGTGCCAGCAGTGACAGACTAGATTCCAATGAGCAGTTCTTC
CASSDRLDSNEQFF
>TRBD1|TRBV19|TRBJ2-1|.
TGTGCCAGTAGTCCGGGACAGAGCAACTACAATGAGCAGTTCTTC
CASSPGQSNYNEQFF
>.|TRBV7-8|TRBJ2-1|few
TGTGCCAGCAGCCCGGCAAGAGGGCCCAATGAGCAGTTCTTC
CASSPARGPNEQFF
>.|TRBV4-1|TRBJ2-7|.
TGCGCCAGCAGCCAAGAAGGAGACAGCTTCTACGAGCAGTACTTC
CASSQEGDSFYEQYF
>TRBD1|TRBV6-6|TRBJ1-2|many
TGTGCCAGCAGTTACCACGACAGGGATGGCTACACCTTC
CASSYHDRDGYTF
>.|TRBV6-5|TRBJ1-4|.
TGTGCCAGCAGGACAGTTTCGGATGAAAAACTGTTTTTT
CASRTVSDEKLFF
>.|TRBV28|TRBJ2-1|.
TGTGCCAGCACTAGAACGGTGCACTCCTACAATGAGCAGTTCTTC
CASTRTVHSYNEQFF
>TRBD1|TRBV19|TRBJ2-2|.
TGTGCCAGTAGTATAGGGACAGGGGACACCGGGGAGCTGTTTTTT
CASSIGTGDTGELFF
>TRBD1|TRBV10-1|TRBJ1-3|.
TGCGCCAGCAAGCAGGGGGCTTGGGGAAACACCATATATTTT
CASKQGAWGNTIYF
>.|TRBV4-3|TRBJ1-2|.
TGCGCCAGCAGCCAAGAGGGCGGGGGGCGGGACTATGGCTACACCTTC
CASSQEGGGRDYGYTF
>TRBD2|TRBV9|TRBJ2-1|.
TGTGCCAGCAGCGGTCGACTAGCAGGGGAGCAGTTCTTC
CASSGRLAGEQFF
>.|TRBV19|TRBJ2-5|.
TGTGCCAGTAGTATTGGGTGGGAGATATTGGAGACCCAGTACTTC
CASSIGWEILETQYF
>TRBD2|TRBV7-3|TRBJ2-3|few
TGTGCCAGCAGCTTCGACCTGTCTAGCGGGGCAAATCTAGATACGCAGTATTTT
CASSFDLSSGANLDTQYF
>.|TRBV7-9|TRBJ2-1|.
TGTGCCAGCAGCTACAGTAGCGCGGGACCAGAGCAGTTCTTC
CASSYSSAGPEQFF
>TRBD2|TRBV2|TRBJ2-7|.
TGTGCCAGCAGTGAAGAACTAGCGGGAGGCTTAATTTCCTACGAGCAGTACTTC
CASSEELAGGLISYEQYF
>.|TRBV6-1|TRBJ2-3|.
TGTGCCAGCAGTGGGGGCGGGGCGCACACAGATACGCAGTATTTT
CASSGGGAHTDTQYF
>.|TRBV11-3|TRBJ1-1|.
TGTGCCAGCACCACGGGCGGAGGGGAAGCTTTCTTT
CASTTGGGEAFF
>.|TRBV27|TRBJ2-3|.
TGTGCCAGCAGTTTGGTCAGGGCCACAGATACGCAGTATTTT
CASSLVRATDTQYF
>TRBD2|TRBV7-2|TRBJ2-7|.
TGTGCCAGCAGCTTTGCGGCTAGCGGGGGGGCCTGGGACGAGCAGTACTTC
CASSFAASGGAWDEQYF
>TRBD1|TRBV19|TRBJ2-3|once
TGTGCCAGTAGTCCCCGGACAGGGACAGATACGCAGTATTTT
CASSPRTGTDTQYF